The next 20 T cell receptor beta chains were all read from a single sample in a study of breast tumors, draining lymph nodes, adjacent tissues. Breast cancer patients provided tissue from their axillary draining lymph nodes. From the multiplex PCR reads, TCRdb called clonotypes with MiXCR, one entry per CDR3 protein. The sample carries 120,000 or so distinct CDR3 sequences, less than 20% recorded once. Sequenced sample: axillary lymph node tissue. The receptors stem from a female donor with breast cancer. Some clones in this sample may be carry-over from other donors' samples.

This clonotype was counted ten times or more. The J gene is TRBJ2-2, the V gene TRBV5-1; the D gene is possibly TRBD1 (6 bases). The CDR3 has 15 residues. CDR1 and CDR2 from the germline V gene are SGHRS and YFSETQ. The V end was cut by 2 bases, the J end by 4 bases, with 12 bases between. The CDR3 region has the DNA TGCGCCAGCAGCTTAGGGGGACGGAGCACCGGGGAGCTGTTTTTT. It codes for CASSLGGRSTGELFF.

This clonotype showed up many times. This chain connects TRBV12-3 or TRBV12-4 to TRBJ1-5; a possible D gene is TRBD1 (6 bases). V lost 2 bases, J lost 5 bases, and 13 bases lay in between. The CDR3 consists of 15 residues. Written as DNA, the CDR3 is TGTGCCAGCAGTTTAAGGTTGGGACACCATCAGCCCCAGCATTTT. Its protein product is CASSLRLGHHQPQHF.

The table lists this clonotype with many counts. Written as DNA, the CDR3 is TGTGCCAGCAGTTTAATAGGGGGCGGTCAGCCCCAGCATTTT. Its protein product is CASSLIGGGQPQHF. The chain joins TRBV12-3 or TRBV12-4 to TRBJ1-5; 7 positions match TRBD1. The V segment lost 2 bases and the J segment 6 bases; nucleotides outside the gene matches: 4. The CDR3 is made up of 14 amino acids.

To note about this clonotype: A much larger clone is a single base away; this may be a read error. In DNA form, the CDR3 reads TGCGCCAGCAGCCCTACACCGACAGATTTTGGAGACACCATATATTTT. Translating it yields CASSPTPTDFGDTIYF. The chain combines TRBV5-1 with TRBJ1-3; D is perhaps TRBD1 (5 bases). This CDR3 region has 16 residues. The germline gives CDR1 SGHRS, CDR2 YFSETQ. Full variable domain (outside the CDR3, taken from reference TRBV5-1 and TRBJ1-3): KAGVTQTPRYLIKTRGQQVTLSCSPISGHRSVSWYQQTPGQGLQFLFEYFSETQRNKGNFPGRFSGRQFSNSRSEMNVSTLELGDSALYLCASSPTPTDFGDTIYFGEGSWLTVV.

This clonotype was counted at least ten times. V is TRBV20-1 and J is TRBJ2-3, with D possibly TRBD2 on 5 matching bases. CDR1 and CDR2 from the germline V gene are DFQATT and SNEGSKA (reference sequence). The CDR3 extends over 15 amino acids. V lost 6 bases and J 0 bases, leaving 16 bases between the germline ends. CDR3 bases: TGCAGTGCCCCACACGGTCCGGGGAGCACAGATACGCAGTATTTT. Encoded protein: CSAPHGPGSTDTQYF.

Ten or more counts support this clonotype. The V call is TRBV12-1, the J call TRBJ1-6. TRBV12-1 is a recognized pseudogene. The CDR3 consists of 17 residues. CDR3 region: CASSFALEGLGNSPLHF. In nucleotides, the CDR3 is TGTGCCAGCAGCTTTGCGCTTGAGGGCCTCGGCAATTCACCCCTCCACTTT.

This clonotype has ten or more counts. The chain couples TRBV19 to TRBJ2-1; 9 nucleotides agree with TRBD2. Germline CDR1 is LNHDA and CDR2 is SQIVND (reference sequence). This CDR3 has 15 amino acids. Trimming took 3 bases from V and 10 from J; bases not matched to a gene: 10. The CDR3 protein is CASSMVLAGVGEQFF. The CDR3 DNA is TGTGCCAGTAGTATGGTTTTAGCGGGAGTCGGGGAGCAGTTCTTC.

This clonotype has ten or more counts. J is TRBJ2-5 and V is TRBV7-2; no clear D gene. CDR3 length: 11 amino acids. V dropped 2 bases and J dropped 5 bases, with 3 bases sitting between them. CDR1 and CDR2 (germline): SGHTA, FQGNSA. The CDR3 DNA follows: TGTGCCAGCAGCTTATTGGAGACCCAGTACTTC. Protein product: CASSLLETQYF.

This clonotype turned up a few times. The DNA of the CDR3 is TGTGCCAGCAGTTTTTCCGGGACAGGGGACGGGGAAAAACTGTTTTTT. It is translated as CASSFSGTGDGEKLFF. The chain combines TRBV27 with TRBJ1-4; 10 bases are shared with TRBD1. CDR3 length equals 16 residues. Germline CDR1 reads MNHEY; CDR2 reads SMNVEV (reference sequence). Germline trimming cut 3 bases from V and 8 bases from J; bases unmatched to any gene: 9.

In this sample, this clonotype turned up many times. This rearrangement joins TRBV24-1 to TRBJ2-1; 8 bases fit TRBD2. With 2 bases clipped from V and 5 bases from J, the junction kept 7 bases outside the gene matches. The CDR3 sequence is 16 residues long. Per germline, CDR1 KGHDR and CDR2 SFDVKD. CDR3 in DNA: TGTGCCACCAGTGATTGGGATGCGGGGGGCCACAATGAGCAGTTCTTC. Amino acids: CATSDWDAGGHNEQFF.

This clonotype was counted only a few times. The V and J genes are TRBV30 and TRBJ2-2, with a tentative D call TRBD2 (5 bases). Trimming removed 1 base at V and 7 bases at J, with 13 bases between. CDR3 size: 14 residues. Germline assignment: CDR1 GTSNPN and CDR2 SVGIG (reference sequence). Here the CDR3 DNA reads TGTGCCTGGAGTGGGGCCCGGAGGTTCGGGGAGCTGTTTTTT. The encoded protein is CAWSGARRFGELFF.

This clonotype was detected ten times or more. The V and J genes are TRBV20-1 and TRBJ2-3, with 13 bases lining up with TRBD2. This CDR3 is built from 17 residues. The junction had 7 bases not matched to a gene; V was cut back by 0 bases and J by 4 bases. Germline CDR1 is DFQATT and CDR2 is SNEGSKA (reference sequence). The CDR3 loop is CSARDRGTSGMADTQYF. For the CDR3, the DNA is TGCAGTGCTAGAGATCGTGGGACTAGCGGGATGGCAGATACGCAGTATTTT.

This clonotype came up a few times. This sequence joins TRBV11-2 and TRBJ1-5; D unresolved. Germline V gene lookup returns CDR1 SGHAT and CDR2 FQNNGV. Trimming took 3 bases from V and 5 from J, leaving 11 bases between them. This CDR3 is built from 14 residues. As DNA, the CDR3 is TGTGCCAGCAGCTTCCGACCGGTAGATCAGCCCCAGCATTTT. It yields the protein CASSFRPVDQPQHF.

This clonotype has a handful of counts. The chain combines TRBV12-5 with TRBJ2-3, with TRBD2 matching 12 bases. The length of the CDR3 is 17 residues. CDR1 LGHNT and CDR2 FRNRAP come from the germline V gene. V was clipped by 1 base and J by 1 base; unmatched bases: 3. As DNA, the CDR3 is TGTGCTAGTGGTTTGGCCCGGACTAGCGGGGGCACAGATACGCAGTATTTT. Amino acids: CASGLARTSGGTDTQYF.

This clonotype was found many times. This rearrangement joins TRBV7-3 to TRBJ2-1; 10 bases map to TRBD2. Looked up from germline, CDR1 is SGHTA and CDR2 is FQGTGA. J was trimmed by 5 bases and V by 7 bases; bases with no gene match: 11. This CDR3 has 16 residues. The CDR3 here is CASNSQAGGWNNEQFF. The CDR3 DNA sequence: TGTGCCAGCAACTCCCAAGCGGGAGGGTGGAACAATGAGCAGTTCTTC.

On this clonotype: This may come from a read error, since a much larger clone is one base off. The chain couples TRBV7-9 to TRBJ2-3, with TRBD2 matching over 8 bases. This CDR3 is built from 15 residues. Germline loops: CDR1 SEHNR, CDR2 FQNEAQ (reference sequence). DNA of the CDR3: TGTGCCAGCAGCTTAGGGACGGGAGGGCCGGATACGCAGTGTTTT. Its protein is CASSLGTGGPDTQCF.

This clonotype was observed many times. The V and J genes are TRBV6-5 and TRBJ1-2; unclear D gene. The V gene lost 4 bases and the J gene lost 7 bases, with 16 bases spanning the gap. Germline CDR1 MNHEY, CDR2 SVGAGI. There are 14 residues in the CDR3. CDR3 sequence reads: CASSSAGFSLGYTF. As DNA, the CDR3 is TGTGCCAGCAGTTCCGCGGGGTTCTCTCTTGGCTACACCTTC.

This clonotype was counted at least ten times. The chain recombines TRBV2 with TRBJ2-3; 7 positions match TRBD2. Trimming removed 5 bases from V and 3 bases from J; junction bases left unmatched: 14. The CDR3 spans 17 residues. Per germline, CDR1 SNHLY and CDR2 FYNNEI. CDR3 residues: CASSRTPGGMGTDTQYF. DNA for the CDR3: TGTGCCAGCAGTAGGACTCCCGGGGGGATGGGAACAGATACGCAGTATTTT.

This clonotype was detected ten times or more. This chain uses TRBV12-3 or TRBV12-4 with TRBJ1-4, with TRBD1 matching 12 bases. Trimming cost V 5 bases and J 3 bases; bases outside gene matches: 4. CDR3 length: 16 amino acids. CDR3 region: CASSPGQGASNEKLFF. Written as DNA, the CDR3 is TGTGCCAGCAGTCCGGGACAGGGGGCCTCTAATGAAAAACTGTTTTTT.

This clonotype showed up just a few times. This could be a read error, since a much larger clone is one nucleotide away. The chain uses TRBV5-5 and TRBJ1-2; TRBD1 matches 9 bases. CDR3 length: 17 residues. After removal of 5 bases from V and 4 bases from J, the junction contained 15 bases not matched to a gene. Germline CDR1 SGHKS, CDR2 YYEKEE (reference sequence). The CDR3 region has the DNA TGTGCCAGCAGACGTACAGGGGGCGCTTCTCTGGGCTATGGCTACACCTTC. This codes for CASRRTGGASLGYGYTF.